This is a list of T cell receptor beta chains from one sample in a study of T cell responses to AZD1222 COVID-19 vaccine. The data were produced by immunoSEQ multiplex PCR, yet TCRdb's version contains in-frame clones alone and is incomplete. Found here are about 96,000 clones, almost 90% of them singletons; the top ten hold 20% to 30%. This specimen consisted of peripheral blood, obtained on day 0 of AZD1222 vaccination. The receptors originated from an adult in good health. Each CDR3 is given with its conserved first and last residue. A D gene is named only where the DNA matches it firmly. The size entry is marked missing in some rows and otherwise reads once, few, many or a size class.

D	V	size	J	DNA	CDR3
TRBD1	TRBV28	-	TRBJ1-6	TGTGCCAGCAGTTTATTCACCGGGACAGGGGCCCTAGTCTATAATTCACCCCTCCACTTT	CASSLFTGTGALVYNSPLHF
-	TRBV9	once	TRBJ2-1	TGTGCCAGCAGCGCTGACCCGGGACTCCTAATTCGGGAGCAGTTCTTC	CASSADPGLLIREQFF
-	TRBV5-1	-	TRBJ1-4	TGCGCCAGCAGCGACCCACGGGACCCACAATTGAGAGAAAAACTGTTTTTT	CASSDPRDPQLREKLFF
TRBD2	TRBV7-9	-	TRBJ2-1	TGTGCCAGCAGCTTAGGTAGCGGGAGGGCACCTGAGCAGTTCTTC	CASSLGSGRAPEQFF
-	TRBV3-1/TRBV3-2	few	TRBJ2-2	TGTGCCAGCAGCCAGGGCGGGATCCGGCGGGGGAACACCGGGGAGCTGTTTTTT	CASSQGGIRRGNTGELFF
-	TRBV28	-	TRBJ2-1	TGTGCCAGCAGTTTGGCCAGCAGCAGCTCCTACAATGAGCAGTTCTTC	CASSLASSSSYNEQFF
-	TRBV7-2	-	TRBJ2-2	TGTGCCAGCAGCCGTGATCGACAGGGACTCACCGGGGAGCTGTTTTTT	CASSRDRQGLTGELFF
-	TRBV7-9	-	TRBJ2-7	TGTGCCAGCAGCGCCGGGGAGGTGAGGGAGCAGTACTTC	CASSAGEVREQYF
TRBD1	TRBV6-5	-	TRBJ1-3	TGTGCCAGCCGAGCAGGGGGCATCTCTGGAAACACCATATATTTT	CASRAGGISGNTIYF
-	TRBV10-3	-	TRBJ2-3	TGTGCCATCAGTGACCGGCCCTTAAACCCCGCGACAGCAAGCACAGATACGCAGTATTTT	CAISDRPLNPATASTDTQYF
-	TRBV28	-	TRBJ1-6	TGTGCCAGCAGTACCGACAGCTTTAATTCACCCCTCCACTTT	CASSTDSFNSPLHF
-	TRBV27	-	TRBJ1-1	TGTGCCAGCAGTACACTCTTGAACACTGAAGCTTTCTTT	CASSTLLNTEAFF
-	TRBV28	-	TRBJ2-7	TGTGCCAGCACCTATCGCAGGAACGAGCAGTACTTC	CASTYRRNEQYF
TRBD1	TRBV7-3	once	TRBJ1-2	TGTGCCAGCAGCGCCGGGACAGGGCACTATGGCTACACCTTC	CASSAGTGHYGYTF
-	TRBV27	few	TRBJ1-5	TGTGCCAGCAGTTTTGGAGTGGAGCCCTCTACCCAGCATTTT	CASSFGVEPSTQHF
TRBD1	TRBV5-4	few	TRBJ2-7	TGTGCCAGCAGCTTGACCCGATCGGGACAGAGCTACGAGCAGTACTTC	CASSLTRSGQSYEQYF
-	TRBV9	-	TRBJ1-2	TGTGCCAGCAGCGTAGTTACTGGCTACACCTTC	CASSVVTGYTF
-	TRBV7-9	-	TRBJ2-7	TGTGCCAGCAGCTTAATAGGCGGTTGGGAGCAGTACTTC	CASSLIGGWEQYF
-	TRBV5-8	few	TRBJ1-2	TGTGCCAGCAGCTTCGAACCAAACTATGGCTACACCTTC	CASSFEPNYGYTF
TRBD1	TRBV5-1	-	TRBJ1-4	TGCGCCAGCAGCTTGTCGGCAGGGGGCGGTTCTAATGAAAAACTGTTTTTT	CASSLSAGGGSNEKLFF
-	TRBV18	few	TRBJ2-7	TGTGCCAGCTCACCTTTTGGCAGGGAAAACGAGCAGTACTTC	CASSPFGRENEQYF
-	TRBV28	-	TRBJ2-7	TGTGCCAGCAGTTTCCCAGGAATTGCCTACGAGCAGTACTTC	CASSFPGIAYEQYF